What follows are 32 T cell receptor beta chains derived from one specimen sequenced in a study of Tregs in tolerant kidney transplant recipients. Clones were read by immunoSEQ multiplex PCR, and TCRdb kept only the in-frame ones, dropping some. The clone table shows 48,000 or so clones, with the ten largest holding 0.7% to 0.95%. The starting material was CD4+ T cells from blood, obtained before the transplant. These receptors were obtained from a human donor who received a combined kidney and bone marrow transplant.

With respect to this clone: The CDR3 end lies 3 residues beyond the end of the read and is filled in from the germline J gene. This chain joins TRBV20-1 and TRBJ2-7; TRBD2 matches 8 bases. The trim removed 3 bases at V and 3 bases at J, leaving 4 bases unmatched. CDR1 is DFQATT, CDR2 SNEGSKA, per germline (reference sequence). The CDR3 runs to 13 residues. Incomplete CDR3 DNA: TGCAGTGCTAGCGTAGCGGGAAACTACGAG. It yields the protein CSASVAGNYE. The whole CDR3 reads CSASVAGNYEQYF.

Turning to this clone: Sequencing ends 3 residues short of the CDR3 end; the germline J gene provides the rest. V gene TRBV6-1 combines with J gene TRBJ2-7, with 7 bases identical to TRBD2. CDR1 is MNHNS and CDR2 is SASEGT in the germline V gene. J gave up 0 bases and V 1 base, and 3 bases lay outside the gene matches. The CDR3 runs 15 residues. The CDR3 DNA, read in part, is TGTGCCAGCAGTGAAGGGGCGGGAGCCTCCTACGAG. Translating gives CASSEGAGASYE. In full, the CDR3 is CASSEGAGASYEQYF.

Turning to this clone: The sequenced fragment ends 3 residues before the CDR3 boundary, so the rest is inferred from the germline J gene. The chain links TRBV5-1 to TRBJ2-7; 9 bases map to TRBD1. This CDR3 comprises 15 residues. V trimming: 4 bases; J trimming: 4 bases; junction bases outside the gene matches: 9. Germline CDR1 reads SGHRS; CDR2 reads YFSETQ. The CDR3 DNA, read in part, is TGCGCCAGCAGCCCGAAACAGGGGGCGTCATACGAG. Its translation is CASSPKQGASYE. The full-length CDR3 reads as CASSPKQGASYEQYF.

Comment on this clone: The read gets to within 3 residues of the CDR3 end, and the germline J gene fills in the rest. The rearrangement uses TRBV6-4 and TRBJ2-7; tentative D call: TRBD1 (5 bases). Germline V gene lookup returns CDR1 MRHNA and CDR2 SNTAGT. Trimming took 7 bases from V and 4 from J, leaving 17 bases between them. This CDR3 is 14 amino acids long. Partial CDR3 DNA: TGTGCCAGCAAAAGCAACAGGAACTCTTACGAG. Its translation is CASKSNRNSYE. The full CDR3 sequence reads CASKSNRNSYEQYF.

Turning to this clone: The sequenced fragment ends 3 residues before the CDR3 boundary, so the rest is inferred from the germline J gene. This sequence joins TRBV7-3 and TRBJ1-2; D possibly corresponds to TRBD1 (5 bases). Per germline, CDR1 SGHTA and CDR2 FQGTGA. The CDR3 contains 13 residues. V was trimmed by 8 bases and J by 3 bases, leaving 13 bases between them. CDR3: CASGGAGDYGYTF. The covered CDR3 bases are TGTGCCAGCGGGGGAGCGGGCGACTATGGC.

As for this clone: The DNA ends 3 residues before the CDR3 does, and the rest of the CDR3 is filled in from the germline J gene. The chain is built from TRBV13 and TRBJ2-7, with TRBD1 as a possible D gene (5 bases). V was cut by 5 bases and J by 3 bases, with 8 bases left in between. There are 12 residues in the CDR3. Germline V CDR1 and CDR2: PRHDT, FYEKMQ (reference sequence). The covered CDR3 bases are TGTGCCAGCAGCAGAACAGGCTACGAG. It translates to CASSRTGYE. The whole CDR3 protein reads CASSRTGYEQYF. Based on the CDR3 plus reference TRBV13 and TRBJ2-7, the full variable domain is AAGVIQSPRHLIKEKRETATLKCYPIPRHDTVYWYQQGPGQDPQFLISFYEKMQSDKGSIPDRFSAQQFSDYHSELNMSSLELGDSALYFCASSRTGYEQYFGPGTRLTVT.

This CDR3 reads CASSPQRAGTQYF. The CDR3 bases that were read are TGTGCCAGTAGTCCCCAGAGAGCGGGGACG. The rearrangement links TRBV19 to TRBJ2-3; 7 bases are shared with TRBD2. The read ends 3 residues before the CDR3 terminus; that terminus is restored from the germline J gene. The CDR3 runs 13 residues. Germline V gene lookup returns CDR1 LNHDA and CDR2 SQIVND (reference sequence).

Turning to this clone: The sequence runs out 3 residues before the end of the CDR3; the remainder is reconstructed from the germline J gene. The chain links TRBV30 to TRBJ1-2; a weak D match, TRBD1 (5 bases). The CDR3 has 13 residues. V was clipped by 0 bases and J by 6 bases, with 11 bases between them. The germline CDR1 and CDR2 sequences are GTSNPN and SVGIG (reference sequence). The sequenced part of the CDR3 DNA is TGTGCCTGGAGTGTAGGGGCAGCCGATGGC. Protein sequence: CAWSVGAADG. The CDR3 in full is CAWSVGAADGYTF.

About this clone itself: The read gets to within 3 residues of the CDR3 end, and the germline J gene fills in the rest. The V gene is TRBV29-1, the J gene TRBJ2-3, with TRBD2 matching over 7 bases. J gave up 3 bases and V 7 bases, and 13 bases lay outside the gene matches. The CDR3 has 15 residues. The germline V gene encodes CDR1 SQVTM and CDR2 ANQGSEA. The CDR3 protein is CSADTSEVMTDTQYF. CDR3 bases read: TGCAGCGCCGATACTAGCGAGGTGATGACAGATACG.

In regard to this clone: Read data end 3 residues before the CDR3 end; the end is taken from the germline J gene. The rearrangement joins TRBV6-1 to TRBJ1-2, with 8 bases fitting TRBD1. Germline V CDR1 and CDR2: MNHNS, SASEGT. CDR3 size: 13 residues. J gave up 6 bases and V 3 bases, and 3 bases lay outside the gene matches. The CDR3: CASSEAGGNGYTF. CDR3 DNA, as far as it was read: TGTGCCAGCAGTGAGGCAGGGGGCAATGGC.

Concerning this clone: The CDR3 end is not reached by the read, which stops 3 residues before it; the germline J gene fills it in. The V call is TRBV30, the J call TRBJ1-3; 7 bases fit TRBD1. The J segment lost 2 bases and the V segment lost 4 bases, leaving 11 bases of the junction unmatched. The CDR3 is 16 residues long. In germline, CDR1 is GTSNPN, CDR2 SVGIG (reference sequence). Incomplete CDR3 DNA: TGTGCCTGGATGAGGGCCCCGACAGGGCCTGGAAACACC. This translates into CAWMRAPTGPGNT. The complete CDR3 sequence is CAWMRAPTGPGNTIYF. Full variable domain (outside the CDR3, taken from reference TRBV30 and TRBJ1-3): SQTIHQWPATLVQPVGSPLSLECTVEGTSNPNLYWYRQAAGRGLQLLFYSVGIGQISSEVPQNLSASRPQDRQFILSSKKLLLSDSGFYLCAWMRAPTGPGNTIYFGEGSWLTVV.

Notes on this clone: The missing CDR3 end, 3 residues past where the read stops, is filled in from the germline J gene. The rearrangement links TRBV5-1 to TRBJ1-2; 7 positions agree with TRBD1. The germline CDR1 and CDR2 sequences are SGHRS and YFSETQ. The CDR3 is 13 amino acids. The V segment lost 3 bases and the J segment 3 bases; nucleotides outside the gene matches: 2. The CDR3 bases that were read are TGCGCCAGCAGCTCCGACAGGGACTATGGC. Translation: CASSSDRDYG. The full-length CDR3 reads as CASSSDRDYGYTF.

CDR3 loop: CASSLPVNYGYTF. The DNA read from the CDR3 is TGTGCCAGCAGTTTACCAGTTAACTATGGC. The J gene is TRBJ1-2, the V gene TRBV28; D not resolved. The read halts 3 residues ahead of the CDR3 end, with the missing end drawn from the germline J gene. The CDR3 extends over 13 amino acids. Trimming cost V 2 bases and J 1 base, with 5 bases left between them. The germline gives CDR1 MDHEN, CDR2 SYDVKM.

In regard to this clone: The DNA ends 3 residues before the CDR3 does, and the rest of the CDR3 is filled in from the germline J gene. This chain links TRBV20-1 with TRBJ1-6, with 9 bases fitting TRBD1. CDR1 DFQATT and CDR2 SNEGSKA come from the germline V gene (reference sequence). The junction had 6 bases not matched to a gene; V was cut back by 2 bases and J by 10 bases. The CDR3 totals 14 residues. CDR3: CSARFEDRGSPLHF. CDR3 bases read: TGCAGTGCTAGATTCGAGGACAGGGGATCACCC.

With regard to this clone: The CDR3 extends 3 residues past the end of the read, so its final part is completed from the germline J gene. This chain links TRBV30 with TRBJ2-5, with 10 bases identical to TRBD1. Germline V lookup: CDR1 GTSNPN, CDR2 SVGIG (reference sequence). V lost 5 bases and J lost 0; bases outside the gene matches: 6. This CDR3 region has 15 residues. CDR3 DNA (partial): TGTGCCTGGGGCCCGGGACAGGGGTACCAAGAGACC. It is translated as CAWGPGQGYQET. The entire CDR3 reads CAWGPGQGYQETQYF.

Of note for this clone: The read stops 3 residues short of the end of the CDR3; the missing end is completed from the germline J gene. The chain is built from TRBV5-1 and TRBJ2-3; TRBD2 matches at 8 bases. CDR1 SGHRS and CDR2 YFSETQ come from the germline V gene. The CDR3 is 16 amino acids. V was pared by 4 bases and J by 2 bases, with 9 bases of the junction left unmatched. The CDR3 loop reads CASSTRTSLITDTQYF. CDR3 bases read: TGCGCCAGCAGCACGAGGACTAGCCTCATCACAGATACG. Based on the CDR3 plus reference TRBV5-1 and TRBJ2-3, the full variable domain is KAGVTQTPRYLIKTRGQQVTLSCSPISGHRSVSWYQQTPGQGLQFLFEYFSETQRNKGNFPGRFSGRQFSNSRSEMNVSTLELGDSALYLCASSTRTSLITDTQYFGPGTRLTVL.

Of note for this clone: The read ends 3 residues before the CDR3 terminus; that terminus is restored from the germline J gene. V and J are TRBV20-1 and TRBJ2-1, with 8 bases matching TRBD2. Germline V CDR1 and CDR2: DFQATT, SNEGSKA (reference sequence). The CDR3 extends over 17 amino acids. V dropped 1 base and J dropped 0; count of bases not matched to a gene: 8. The CDR3 DNA, read in part, is TGCAGTGCTAGAGGACCACTAGCGGTGAGCTCCTACAATGAG. Its translation: CSARGPLAVSSYNE. The whole CDR3 protein reads CSARGPLAVSSYNEQFF.

Of note for this clone: With the read ending 3 residues before the CDR3 end, the germline J gene is used to fill in that end. V and J are TRBV7-8 and TRBJ2-7, with 10 bases identical to TRBD2. Germline loops: CDR1 SGHVS, CDR2 FQNEAQ. The CDR3 runs 17 residues. Unmatched junction bases numbered 10, after V lost 3 bases and J lost 2 bases. CDR3 region: CASSFDTGTSAAYEQYF. The CDR3 bases that were read are TGTGCCAGCAGCTTCGACACTGGGACTAGCGCTGCCTACGAG. The entire variable domain, with the rest obtained from reference TRBV7-8 and TRBJ2-7, is as follows: GAGVSQSPRYKVAKRGQDVALRCDPISGHVSLFWYQQALGQGPEFLTYFQNEAQLDKSGLPSDRFFAERPEGSVSTLKIQRTQQEDSAVYLCASSFDTGTSAAYEQYFGPGTRLTVT.

With regard to this clone: The CDR3 extends 3 residues past the end of the read, so its final part is completed from the germline J gene. V usage is TRBV19 and J usage is TRBJ2-7, with D tentatively TRBD2 (5 bases). Trimming took off 0 bases at V and 4 bases at J, with 10 bases between the two ends. Per germline, CDR1 LNHDA and CDR2 SQIVND (reference sequence). The CDR3 contains 14 residues. This chain's CDR3 is CASSIDHKRYEQYF. The sequenced part of the CDR3 DNA is TGTGCCAGTAGTATAGATCATAAGCGGTACGAG.

On this clone itself: The read ends 3 residues before the CDR3 terminus; that terminus is restored from the germline J gene. The chain is built from TRBV19 and TRBJ2-7, with 8 bases fitting TRBD1. Unmatched junction bases numbered 6, after V lost 5 bases and J lost 0 bases. Germline CDR1 reads LNHDA; CDR2 reads SQIVND (reference sequence). The CDR3 is 15 amino acids. The covered CDR3 bases are TGTGCCAGTAGTGCTAGGACAGGGAACTCCTACGAG. Protein: CASSARTGNSYE. The complete CDR3 protein is CASSARTGNSYEQYF.

About this clone itself: The observed sequence ends 3 residues before the CDR3 terminus, with the missing tail filled in from the germline J gene. This chain joins TRBV7-9 and TRBJ2-7; 10 bases align to TRBD2. Germline V gene data show CDR1 as SEHNR and CDR2 as FQNEAQ (reference sequence). Trimming took 2 bases from V and 2 from J; bases not matched to a gene: 3. The CDR3 runs to 15 residues. The DNA read from the CDR3 is TGTGCCAGCAGCTTACAGCGGGAGGGCCCCTACGAG. It is translated as CASSLQREGPYE. The entire CDR3 protein is CASSLQREGPYEQYF.

Turning to this clone: The read falls 3 residues short of the CDR3 end, and the missing part is taken from the germline J gene. The chain carries TRBV30 and TRBJ1-1; TRBD1 is a possible D gene (5 bases). Germline V lookup: CDR1 GTSNPN, CDR2 SVGIG (reference sequence). This CDR3 is built from 12 residues. The CDR3 loop reads CAWHAPGQEAFF. The covered CDR3 bases are TGTGCCTGGCACGCACCAGGGCAGGAA.

A remark on this clone: Read data end 3 residues before the CDR3 end; the end is taken from the germline J gene. The J gene is TRBJ2-7, the V gene TRBV7-6; D could derive from TRBD1 or TRBD2 (5 bases each). The germline V and J ends were trimmed by 1 base and 4 bases, with 17 bases remaining between them. This CDR3 is 16 amino acids long. The germline CDR1 and CDR2 sequences are SGHVS and FNYEAQ. CDR3 DNA (partial): TGTGCCAGCAGCTTAGGAATCCAGGGTGGAGGTTACGAG. It is translated as CASSLGIQGGGYE. The whole CDR3 sequence reads CASSLGIQGGGYEQYF.

To note about this clone: The read ends 3 residues early relative to the CDR3; the germline J gene fills the gap. The V gene is TRBV19, the J gene TRBJ2-7; 9 bases are a match to TRBD1. Germline V gene data show CDR1 as LNHDA and CDR2 as SQIVND (reference sequence). This CDR3 comprises 14 residues. With 4 bases clipped from V and 6 bases from J, the junction kept 7 bases outside the gene matches. Here the CDR3 reads CASSSAGTGFEQYF. CDR3 DNA, as far as it was read: TGTGCCAGTAGTAGCGCCGGGACAGGGTTCGAG.

As for this clone: The sequenced fragment ends 3 residues before the CDR3 boundary, so the rest is inferred from the germline J gene. This chain joins TRBV20-1 and TRBJ2-2, with TRBD2 matching over 7 bases. Germline trimming cut 7 bases from V and 2 bases from J; bases unmatched to any gene: 7. CDR3 length: 14 amino acids. Per germline, CDR1 DFQATT and CDR2 SNEGSKA (reference sequence). The CDR3: CSVPSGINTGELFF. Incomplete CDR3 DNA: TGCAGTGTGCCCAGCGGGATTAACACCGGGGAG.

Comments on this clone: Read data end 3 residues before the CDR3 end; the end is taken from the germline J gene. J is TRBJ2-5 and V is TRBV30; D remains unclear. Trimming removed 6 bases at V and 5 bases at J, with 13 bases between. The CDR3 contains 12 residues. CDR1 and CDR2 (germline): GTSNPN, SVGIG (reference sequence). CDR3: CACKRTRETQYF. CDR3 bases read: TGTGCCTGTAAACGCACAAGGGAGACC.

In regard to this clone: The read terminates 3 residues ahead of where the CDR3 ends, so the germline J gene completes it. J is TRBJ2-3 and V is TRBV5-4; 7 nucleotides agree with TRBD1. J gave up 0 bases and V 3 bases, and 1 base lay outside the gene matches. Germline loops: CDR1 SGHNT, CDR2 YYREEE (reference sequence). The CDR3 loop spans 14 amino acids. The CDR3 DNA, read in part, is TGTGCCAGCAGCTGGGGACAGAGCACAGATACG. This gives the protein CASSWGQSTDT. The full-length CDR3 reads as CASSWGQSTDTQYF.

About this clone itself: The read terminates 3 residues before the CDR3 end, so the remaining end is supplied by the germline J gene. V usage is TRBV20-1 and J usage is TRBJ2-7; 9 nucleotides line up with TRBD2. Germline CDR1 and CDR2: DFQATT and SNEGSKA (reference sequence). With V trimmed by 8 bases and J by 3 bases, 14 bases remained unmatched. The CDR3 is 15 residues long. CDR3 bases read: TGCAGTCCCTATGGGGGCGGGAGGGGACACTACGAG. The encoded protein is CSPYGGGRGHYE. The CDR3 in its entirety is CSPYGGGRGHYEQYF.

Regarding this clone: The observed sequence ends 3 residues before the CDR3 terminus, with the missing tail filled in from the germline J gene. The genes are TRBV29-1 and TRBJ2-1, with D perhaps TRBD1 (6 bases). Germline V gene sequence: CDR1 SQVTM, CDR2 ANQGSEA. The CDR3 totals 12 residues. Trimming removed 6 bases from V and 6 bases from J, with 12 bases in between. Here the CDR3 reads CSVRRGGNEQFF. CDR3 bases read: TGCAGCGTCCGTCGAGGGGGCAATGAG.

To note about this clone: Sequencing ends 3 residues short of the CDR3 end; the germline J gene provides the rest. V and J are TRBV2 and TRBJ1-2; D gene unclear. The CDR3 spans 13 residues. V shed 6 bases and J shed 3 bases, with 11 bases lying between them. Germline V gives CDR1 SNHLY, CDR2 FYNNEI. The sequenced part of the CDR3 DNA is TGTGCCAGCAGCCCGCTATTGGACTATGGC. Its translation: CASSPLLDYG. The entire CDR3 protein reads CASSPLLDYGYTF. The full variable domain, rest sourced from reference TRBV2 and TRBJ1-2, is EPEVTQTPSHQVTQMGQEVILRCVPISNHLYFYWYRQILGQKVEFLVSFYNNEISEKSEIFDDQFSVERPDGSNFTLKIRSTKLEDSAMYFCASSPLLDYGYTFGSGTRLTVV.

On this clone itself: The CDR3 end falls 3 residues outside the read, so it is completed with the germline J gene. Other DNA sequences in this sample translate to the same CDR3. The V gene is TRBV20-1, the J gene TRBJ2-3; 7 nucleotides line up with TRBD1. V dropped 5 bases and J dropped 3; count of bases not matched to a gene: 5. The CDR3 runs 13 residues. Germline CDR1 DFQATT, CDR2 SNEGSKA (reference sequence). CDR3 sequence: CSAPSGGTDTQYF. Incomplete CDR3 DNA: TGCAGTGCTCCCTCAGGGGGAACAGATACG.

With regard to this clone: The CDR3 extends 3 residues past the end of the read, so its final part is completed from the germline J gene. The chain combines TRBV20-1 with TRBJ2-3, with TRBD2 identical over 7 bases. Trimming cost V 3 bases and J 2 bases; bases outside gene matches: 5. The CDR3 runs 14 residues. Per germline, CDR1 DFQATT and CDR2 SNEGSKA (reference sequence). The sequenced part of the CDR3 DNA is TGCAGTGCTAGGCTAGCGGCAGCCACAGATACG. Translated: CSARLAAATDT. The whole CDR3 protein reads CSARLAAATDTQYF.